The 19 T cell receptor beta chains below were found in one sample sequenced in a study of CD8+ T cells in alopecia areata. Sequencing relied on a cDNA template that was reverse transcribed from extracted RNA. Only in-frame clones appear in the TCRdb table, and some are missing; sequencing was by immunoSEQ multiplex PCR. The sample records around 61,000 clones, around half being singletons. The source material was CD8+ T cells sorted from blood, sampled at week 0. Source of these receptors: a human donor with alopecia areata.

This clone was detected only a few times. The CDR3 region has the DNA TGCGCCAGCAGCCCGACAGGGGGACAGCCCCAGCATTTT. As protein: CASSPTGGQPQHF. This sequence joins TRBV5-1 and TRBJ1-5; 9 nucleotides agree with TRBD1. The trim removed 4 bases at V and 7 bases at J, leaving 3 bases unmatched. Germline assignment: CDR1 SGHRS and CDR2 YFSETQ. CDR3 length: 13 amino acids.

The chain carries TRBV6-1 and TRBJ2-3; TRBD1 matches 7 bases. The germline V gene encodes CDR1 MNHNS and CDR2 SASEGT. The CDR3 loop spans 15 amino acids. V shed 10 bases and J 0 bases; nucleotides not matched to a gene: 10. The CDR3 DNA sequence: TGTGCCACTCTGGACAGGCGATATAGCACAGATACGCAGTATTTT. It translates to CATLDRRYSTDTQYF.

There are a few counts of this clone. V and J are TRBV7-9 and TRBJ1-2; D might be TRBD1 (6 bases). Trimming pared 5 bases from V and 8 bases from J, leaving 15 bases between. The CDR3 loop spans 13 amino acids. Germline CDR1 and CDR2: SEHNR and FQNEAQ (reference sequence). The DNA of the CDR3 is TGTGCCAGCAGCGCCATCCGGGGGCAGGGCTACACCTTC. The encoded protein is CASSAIRGQGYTF.

The chain is built from TRBV14 and TRBJ2-1; TRBD2 agrees at 11 bases. The CDR3 covers 16 residues. V lost 4 bases and J lost 8; bases outside the gene matches: 10. The germline V gene encodes CDR1 SGHDN and CDR2 FVKESK. DNA for the CDR3: TGTGCCAGCAGCCCGATAGCGGGAGGGCCGGGGTATGAGCAGTTCTTC. This codes for CASSPIAGGPGYEQFF.

The rearrangement uses TRBV29-1 and TRBJ2-1; the D gene is possibly TRBD2 (5 bases). The CDR3 runs 12 residues. The germline gives CDR1 SQVTM, CDR2 ANQGSEA. V lost 7 bases and J 4 bases, leaving 11 bases between the germline ends. The CDR3 DNA reads as TGCAGCGGAGGGCCTTTATACAATGAGCAGTTCTTC. The encoded protein is CSGGPLYNEQFF.

This clone occurred a few times. V is TRBV7-9 and J is TRBJ2-4, with 8 bases fitting TRBD2. The V gene's germline CDR1 is SEHNR and CDR2 FQNEAQ (reference sequence). The length of the CDR3 is 18 residues. After removal of 5 bases from V and 0 bases from J, the junction contained 12 bases not matched to a gene. DNA of the CDR3: TGTGCCAGCAGCGTTAGCGGGACCAAAGACCTAGCCAAAAACATTCAGTACTTC. It translates to CASSVSGTKDLAKNIQYF.

The CDR3 protein is CASSVEGQGADTQYF. The CDR3 bases are TGTGCCAGCAGCGTAGAGGGACAGGGAGCAGATACGCAGTATTTT. The rearrangement links TRBV9 to TRBJ2-3; 9 nucleotides agree with TRBD1. The CDR3 contains 15 residues. Trimming cost V 0 bases and J 4 bases; bases outside gene matches: 3. Germline CDR1 SGDLS, CDR2 YYNGEE.

This clone has only a few counts. J is TRBJ2-2 and V is TRBV19; D ambiguous. Per the germline V gene, CDR1 is LNHDA and CDR2 is SQIVND (reference sequence). CDR3 length equals 12 residues. The ends were cut back, 7 bases at V and 9 bases at J, with 12 bases in the middle. CDR3 region: CASKISGRELFF. The CDR3 DNA reads TGTGCCAGTAAAATTAGTGGTAGGGAGCTGTTTTTT.

The sample holds a few counts of this clone. The rearrangement links TRBV29-1 to TRBJ2-7, with 8 bases that match TRBD1. Germline CDR1 and CDR2: SQVTM and ANQGSEA. J gave up 2 bases and V 7 bases, and 4 bases lay outside the gene matches. The CDR3 is 12 residues long. The CDR3 DNA reads TGCAGCGCCGCAGGGGGCACCTACGAGCAGTACTTC. Its protein is CSAAGGTYEQYF.

This chain connects TRBV29-1 to TRBJ2-7; TRBD1 matches at 7 bases. J lost 1 base, V lost 6 bases, and 6 bases had no gene match. Germline V gene sequence: CDR1 SQVTM, CDR2 ANQGSEA. The CDR3 consists of 13 residues. CDR3 in DNA: TGCAGCGTCGTCGACAGGGAGTCCTACGAGCAGTACTTC. Amino acid sequence: CSVVDRESYEQYF.

This clone has only one observation. The genes are TRBV29-1 and TRBJ1-5; TRBD1 matches 7 bases. This CDR3 is built from 12 residues. Germline V CDR1 and CDR2: SQVTM, ANQGSEA. Unmatched junction bases numbered 6, after V lost 7 bases and J lost 6 bases. The CDR3 is CSARQGPQPQHF. In nucleotides, the CDR3 is TGCAGCGCCAGACAGGGACCTCAGCCCCAGCATTTT.

V and J are TRBV4-3 and TRBJ2-5; 13 bases fit TRBD2. V was clipped by 3 bases and J by 4 bases; unmatched bases: 2. Germline loops: CDR1 LGHNA, CDR2 YSLEER. The CDR3 covers 15 residues. CDR3 nucleotide sequence: TGCGCCAGCAGCCATGGACTAGCGGGAGCAGAGACCCAGTACTTC. Residues: CASSHGLAGAETQYF.

V usage is TRBV2 and J usage is TRBJ2-2, with D uncertain. The CDR3 spans 14 residues. The germline CDR1 and CDR2 sequences are SNHLY and FYNNEI. With 1 base removed from V and 6 bases from J, the gap between germline ends came to 9 bases. The CDR3 bases are TGTGCCAGCAGTGAAGATGATGTGGCCGGGGAGCTGTTTTTT. Translating it yields CASSEDDVAGELFF.

The genes are TRBV27 and TRBJ2-1; a weak D match, TRBD2 (7 bases). The CDR3 loop spans 14 amino acids. Germline V gene lookup returns CDR1 MNHEY and CDR2 SMNVEV (reference sequence). The germline V and J ends were trimmed by 2 bases and 6 bases, with 11 bases remaining between them. The CDR3 reads CASSLRGGLNEQFF. CDR3 in DNA: TGTGCCAGCAGTTTAAGGGGGGGACTCAATGAGCAGTTCTTC.

The genes are TRBV27 and TRBJ2-5; TRBD2 matches at 12 bases. Germline V CDR1 and CDR2: MNHEY, SMNVEV (reference sequence). Trimming cost V 2 bases and J 7 bases; bases outside gene matches: 5. The CDR3 has 15 amino acids. The CDR3 DNA reads as TGTGCCAGCAGTTTACTAGCGGGAGGGCCGGGGACCCAGTACTTC. Translating it yields CASSLLAGGPGTQYF.

The chain joins TRBV27 to TRBJ2-7; weak D call: TRBD2 (7 bases). The V end was cut by 3 bases, the J end by 4 bases, with 13 bases between. This CDR3 has 14 residues. Germline V gene sequence: CDR1 MNHEY, CDR2 SMNVEV (reference sequence). In nucleotides, the CDR3 is TGTGCCAGCAGTTTTACCGGGGGGCGGTACGAGCAGTACTTC. Protein product: CASSFTGGRYEQYF.

DNA of the CDR3: TGTGCCAGCAGCTTTGACTACTTAGGCTATGAGCAGTTCTTC. As protein: CASSFDYLGYEQFF. V is TRBV7-3 and J is TRBJ2-1, with D possibly TRBD2 on 5 matching bases. Germline CDR1 and CDR2: SGHTA and FQGTGA. V dropped 3 bases and J dropped 8 bases, with 14 bases sitting between them. This CDR3 contains 14 residues.

This clone turned up a few times. The J gene is TRBJ2-7, the V gene TRBV9; the D gene is possibly TRBD1 (6 bases). This CDR3 is 15 amino acids long. Trimming took 4 bases from V and 7 from J, leaving 21 bases between them. Germline V CDR1 and CDR2: SGDLS, YYNGEE. The CDR3 region is CASSQGWGYVREQYF. The CDR3 DNA reads as TGTGCCAGCAGCCAGGGGTGGGGTTATGTTCGGGAGCAGTACTTC.

The table lists this clone with a few counts. V gene TRBV11-2 combines with J gene TRBJ2-5; unclear D gene. Germline CDR1 and CDR2: SGHAT and FQNNGV. V lost 5 bases to trimming and J lost 4 bases, with 11 bases between them. The CDR3 has 13 amino acids. The CDR3 loop reads CASSPALAETQYF. The CDR3 DNA is TGTGCCAGCAGCCCCGCCCTCGCAGAGACCCAGTACTTC.